Presented here are 5 T cell receptor beta chains from one specimen sequenced in a study of shared clonotypes between healthy human individuals. Assay: immunoSEQ multiplex PCR; the TCRdb copy retains only in-frame clones and omits some. The data contain 2 million to 2.5 million clones, approximately 93% of them singletons. The sequenced material came from naive CD4+ T cells from PBMCs. The subset was: CD45RA+ positively selected. The source of these receptors is a man between 18 and 29 years old in good health. Some clones in this sample may be carry-over from other donors' samples.

This clone was detected only a few times. The rearrangement links TRBV5-1 to TRBJ2-2; 10 bases align to TRBD1. This CDR3 has 15 amino acids. Germline V gene data show CDR1 as SGHRS and CDR2 as YFSETQ. Germline trimming cut 3 bases from V and 2 bases from J; bases unmatched to any gene: 1. CDR3 sequence reads: CASSSTGGNTGELFF. CDR3 nucleotides: TGCGCCAGCAGCTCGACAGGGGGCAACACCGGGGAGCTGTTTTTT.

V and J are TRBV13 and TRBJ2-3, with D perhaps matching TRBD2 (6 bases). Trimming took 5 bases from V and 6 from J, leaving 18 bases between them. Germline CDR1 PRHDT, CDR2 FYEKMQ (reference sequence). The CDR3 covers 15 residues. CDR3 nucleotide sequence: TGTGCCAGCAGCCCCCATGGGCGGGACGGGGATACGCAGTATTTT. This translates into CASSPHGRDGDTQYF. Full variable domain (outside the CDR3, taken from reference TRBV13 and TRBJ2-3): AAGVIQSPRHLIKEKRETATLKCYPIPRHDTVYWYQQGPGQDPQFLISFYEKMQSDKGSIPDRFSAQQFSDYHSELNMSSLELGDSALYFCASSPHGRDGDTQYFGPGTRLTVL.

For this clone: One end of the junction does not line up with germline, which may come from a read error. The chain links TRBV5-1 to TRBJ2-7, with 15 bases lining up with TRBD2. Germline V CDR1 and CDR2: SGHRS, YFSETQ. This CDR3 region has 15 residues. The CDR3 region has the DNA TGCGCCAGCAACTTGGGACTAGCGGGAGGTGGCGAGCAGTACTTC. The encoded protein is CASNLGLAGGGEQYF.

This chain links TRBV2 with TRBJ2-1; no reliable D call. Germline V gives CDR1 SNHLY, CDR2 FYNNEI. The CDR3 spans 13 residues. V shed 6 bases and J shed 0 bases, with 6 bases lying between them. The CDR3 loop is CASRVISYNEQFF. CDR3 nucleotide sequence: TGTGCCAGCAGGGTCATCTCCTACAATGAGCAGTTCTTC.

This clone was found once. Other DNA sequences from this sample encode an identical CDR3 as well. The V and J genes are TRBV28 and TRBJ1-2; D not resolved. CDR1 MDHEN and CDR2 SYDVKM come from the germline V gene. Between the trimmed V and J ends, which lost 8 bases and 4 bases, there was a span of 5 bases. The CDR3 is made up of 10 amino acids. The CDR3 sequence is CASRSYGYTF. For the CDR3, the DNA is TGTGCCAGCCGCAGCTATGGCTACACCTTC.